A selection of T cell receptor beta chains follows, all from one sample in a study of cytomegalovirus exposure and HLA in healthy donors. Repertoires were generated with immunoSEQ multiplex PCR, while TCRdb's copy carries only in-frame clones and drops some. The repertoire holds under 200,000 clones, around 83% seen once, with 5% to 7.5% in the top ten. Sequenced sample: PBMCs. The receptors shown here come from a man aged 45-60 years in good health and CMV-seropositive. CDR3s include the opening cysteine and the closing phenylalanine or tryptophan. A D gene is named only where the DNA matches it firmly. Some rows mark clone size as missing; the rest say once, few, many or name a class of expanded clone.

j_gene: TRBJ1-5; abundance: -; v_gene: TRBV5-1; len: 13; d_gene: -; CDR3aa: CASSPGQNQPQHF; CDR3nt: TGCGCCAGCAGCCCTGGACAGAATCAGCCCCAGCATTTT
j_gene: TRBJ1-2; abundance: -; v_gene: TRBV6-5; len: 12; d_gene: -; CDR3aa: CASSYSGDGYTF; CDR3nt: TGTGCCAGCAGTTACTCGGGAGATGGCTACACCTTC
j_gene: TRBJ2-7; abundance: -; v_gene: TRBV10-2; len: 13; d_gene: -; CDR3aa: CASKISRDYEQYF; CDR3nt: TGCGCCAGCAAAATATCCAGGGACTACGAGCAGTACTTC
j_gene: TRBJ2-5; abundance: once; v_gene: TRBV7-3; len: 13; d_gene: -; CDR3aa: CASSSHTGETQYF; CDR3nt: TGTGCCAGCAGCTCTCATACAGGGGAGACCCAGTACTTC
j_gene: TRBJ1-2; abundance: -; v_gene: TRBV5-4; len: 15; d_gene: -; CDR3aa: CASSFPDRPEIGYTF; CDR3nt: TGTGCCAGCAGCTTCCCCGACAGACCTGAAATCGGCTACACCTTC
j_gene: TRBJ2-2; abundance: -; v_gene: TRBV5-1; len: 16; d_gene: TRBD2; CDR3aa: CASRPNLAGNTGELLF; CDR3nt: TGCGCCAGCAGACCGAACCTAGCGGGGAACACCGGGGAGCTGCTTTTT
j_gene: TRBJ1-2; abundance: -; v_gene: TRBV18; len: 17; d_gene: TRBD1; CDR3aa: CASSPRTGQGTNYGYTF; CDR3nt: TGTGCCAGCTCACCAAGGACGGGACAGGGGACTAACTATGGCTACACCTTC
j_gene: TRBJ2-4; abundance: -; v_gene: TRBV27; len: 14; d_gene: -; CDR3aa: CASSFWRSYGIQYF; CDR3nt: TGTGCCAGCAGTTTTTGGCGGTCCTACGGGATTCAGTACTTC
j_gene: TRBJ1-5; abundance: -; v_gene: TRBV7-2; len: 13; d_gene: -; CDR3aa: CASSRVFNQPQHF; CDR3nt: TGTGCCAGCAGCCGGGTCTTCAATCAGCCCCAGCATTTT
j_gene: TRBJ1-5; abundance: -; v_gene: TRBV19; len: 14; d_gene: -; CDR3aa: CASSIEQGNQPQHF; CDR3nt: TGTGCCAGTAGTATAGAACAGGGTAATCAGCCCCAGCATTTT
j_gene: TRBJ2-3; abundance: -; v_gene: TRBV5-6; len: 14; d_gene: -; CDR3aa: CASRLEGARDTQYF; CDR3nt: TGTGCCAGCAGGCTGGAGGGGGCACGAGATACGCAGTATTTT
j_gene: TRBJ2-7; abundance: -; v_gene: TRBV6-5; len: 15; d_gene: -; CDR3aa: CASSQPLALSYEQYF; CDR3nt: TGTGCCAGCAGTCAGCCGCTAGCGCTCTCCTACGAGCAGTACTTC
j_gene: TRBJ2-1; abundance: -; v_gene: TRBV2; len: 15; d_gene: TRBD1; CDR3aa: CASSEGQGPYNEQFF; CDR3nt: TGTGCCAGCAGTGAAGGACAGGGTCCCTACAATGAGCAGTTCTTC
j_gene: TRBJ2-5; abundance: -; v_gene: TRBV9; len: 15; d_gene: TRBD2; CDR3aa: CASSAGTRARETQYF; CDR3nt: TGTGCCAGCAGCGCCGGGACTAGAGCCCGAGAGACCCAGTACTTC
j_gene: TRBJ1-2; abundance: -; v_gene: TRBV5-1; len: 15; d_gene: TRBD1; CDR3aa: CASSLAQGAMDGYTF; CDR3nt: TGCGCCAGCAGCTTGGCTCAGGGGGCAATGGATGGCTACACCTTC
j_gene: TRBJ2-5; abundance: -; v_gene: TRBV6-5; len: 14; d_gene: TRBD1; CDR3aa: CASSYGGQGSAQYF; CDR3nt: TGTGCCAGCAGTTACGGGGGACAGGGTAGCGCCCAGTACTTC
j_gene: TRBJ1-1; abundance: -; v_gene: TRBV4-1; len: 13; d_gene: -; CDR3aa: CASSNMRRDEAFF; CDR3nt: TGCGCCAGCAGCAATATGCGCCGGGATGAAGCTTTCTTT
j_gene: TRBJ2-4; abundance: few; v_gene: TRBV2; len: 15; d_gene: -; CDR3aa: CASSDVGLAKNIQYF; CDR3nt: TGTGCCAGCAGTGACGTAGGACTAGCCAAAAACATTCAGTACTTC
j_gene: TRBJ2-1; abundance: -; v_gene: TRBV7-7; len: 15; d_gene: -; CDR3aa: CASSLAVGGYNEQFF; CDR3nt: TGTGCCAGCAGCTTAGCGGTAGGGGGATACAATGAGCAGTTCTTC
j_gene: TRBJ2-7; abundance: -; v_gene: TRBV28; len: 13; d_gene: TRBD1; CDR3aa: CASIDRETYEQYF; CDR3nt: TGTGCCAGCATAGACAGGGAAACCTACGAGCAGTACTTC
j_gene: TRBJ2-6; abundance: -; v_gene: TRBV27; len: 17; d_gene: -; CDR3aa: CASSLVGFSSGANVLTF; CDR3nt: TGTGCCAGCAGTTTAGTGGGCTTCTCCTCTGGGGCCAACGTCCTGACTTTC
j_gene: TRBJ2-5; abundance: -; v_gene: TRBV28; len: 15; d_gene: -; CDR3aa: CASSMSRSGGETQYF; CDR3nt: TGTGCCAGCAGTATGTCCCGGAGCGGCGGAGAGACCCAGTACTTC
j_gene: TRBJ2-2; abundance: -; v_gene: TRBV11-2; len: 15; d_gene: TRBD1; CDR3aa: CASTRDRGNTGELFF; CDR3nt: TGTGCCAGCACCCGGGACAGGGGAAACACCGGGGAGCTGTTTTTT
j_gene: TRBJ1-1; abundance: -; v_gene: TRBV5-1; len: 13; d_gene: -; CDR3aa: CASSQGSNTEAFF; CDR3nt: TGCGCCAGCAGCCAGGGATCGAACACTGAAGCTTTCTTT
j_gene: TRBJ1-2; abundance: -; v_gene: TRBV5-1; len: 16; d_gene: -; CDR3aa: CASRTNPGPRNDGYTF; CDR3nt: TGCGCCAGCAGGACGAACCCGGGTCCCAGAAATGATGGCTACACCTTC
j_gene: TRBJ2-3; abundance: -; v_gene: TRBV9; len: 13; d_gene: -; CDR3aa: CASSATAADTQYF; CDR3nt: TGTGCCAGCAGCGCCACCGCCGCGGATACGCAGTATTTT
j_gene: TRBJ1-1; abundance: -; v_gene: TRBV5-1; len: 14; d_gene: -; CDR3aa: CASNQGLMNTEAFF; CDR3nt: TGCGCCAGCAATCAGGGTTTGATGAACACTGAAGCTTTCTTT
j_gene: TRBJ2-2; abundance: -; v_gene: TRBV2; len: 15; d_gene: TRBD2; CDR3aa: CASSELAGPTGELFF; CDR3nt: TGTGCCAGCAGTGAACTAGCGGGGCCCACCGGGGAGCTGTTTTTT
j_gene: TRBJ2-5; abundance: once; v_gene: TRBV10-2; len: 17; d_gene: TRBD2; CDR3aa: CASSELAGRGLQETQYF; CDR3nt: TGCGCCAGCAGTGAGCTAGCGGGACGCGGACTACAAGAGACCCAGTACTTC
j_gene: TRBJ2-3; abundance: -; v_gene: TRBV10-1; len: 15; d_gene: TRBD2; CDR3aa: CASSASGRGTDTQYF; CDR3nt: TGCGCCAGCAGTGCCAGCGGGAGGGGGACAGATACGCAGTATTTT
j_gene: TRBJ1-2; abundance: -; v_gene: TRBV29-1; len: 11; d_gene: -; CDR3aa: CSVRSGRSYTF; CDR3nt: TGCAGCGTGAGGTCAGGGCGAAGCTACACCTTC
j_gene: TRBJ1-4; abundance: -; v_gene: TRBV7-8; len: 16; d_gene: -; CDR3aa: CASSPYRVVTNEKLFF; CDR3nt: TGTGCCAGCAGCCCGTACAGGGTCGTTACTAATGAAAAACTGTTTTTT
j_gene: TRBJ1-1; abundance: -; v_gene: TRBV6-6; len: 11; d_gene: -; CDR3aa: CASSYPHRAFF; CDR3nt: TGTGCCAGCAGTTACCCACACAGGGCTTTCTTT
j_gene: TRBJ1-5; abundance: -; v_gene: TRBV10-3; len: 15; d_gene: TRBD1; CDR3aa: CAISEGRQGNQPQHF; CDR3nt: TGTGCCATCAGTGAGGGAAGACAGGGGAATCAGCCCCAGCATTTT
j_gene: TRBJ1-3; abundance: -; v_gene: TRBV5-4; len: 15; d_gene: -; CDR3aa: CASSLGLSSGNTIYF; CDR3nt: TGTGCCAGCAGCTTGGGACTCAGCTCTGGAAACACCATATATTTT
j_gene: TRBJ1-2; abundance: -; v_gene: TRBV5-4; len: 15; d_gene: TRBD1; CDR3aa: CASSLGDRVGYGYTF; CDR3nt: TGTGCCAGCAGCTTGGGCGACAGGGTCGGCTATGGCTACACCTTC
j_gene: TRBJ1-2; abundance: -; v_gene: TRBV18; len: 13; d_gene: -; CDR3aa: CASSATDNYGYTF; CDR3nt: TGTGCCAGCTCAGCTACAGATAACTATGGCTACACCTTC
j_gene: TRBJ2-5; abundance: -; v_gene: TRBV27; len: 20; d_gene: -; CDR3aa: CASSPHQNPTGRGYQETQYF; CDR3nt: TGTGCCAGCAGTCCCCATCAAAACCCTACAGGGAGGGGGTACCAAGAGACCCAGTACTTC
j_gene: TRBJ1-5; abundance: -; v_gene: TRBV28; len: 15; d_gene: -; CDR3aa: CASSLVQVEDQPQHF; CDR3nt: TGTGCCAGCAGTTTGGTACAGGTTGAGGATCAGCCCCAGCATTTT
j_gene: TRBJ1-1; abundance: -; v_gene: TRBV2; len: 13; d_gene: TRBD1; CDR3aa: CASWGRGLAEAFF; CDR3nt: TGTGCCAGCTGGGGCAGGGGGCTGGCTGAAGCTTTCTTT
j_gene: TRBJ1-2; abundance: few; v_gene: TRBV30; len: 12; d_gene: TRBD1; CDR3aa: CASGQGGYGYTF; CDR3nt: TGTGCCTCCGGACAGGGAGGGTATGGCTACACCTTC
j_gene: TRBJ2-3; abundance: -; v_gene: TRBV5-1; len: 15; d_gene: -; CDR3aa: CASSAGGFETDTQYF; CDR3nt: TGCGCCAGCAGCGCCGGAGGGTTCGAGACAGATACGCAGTATTTT